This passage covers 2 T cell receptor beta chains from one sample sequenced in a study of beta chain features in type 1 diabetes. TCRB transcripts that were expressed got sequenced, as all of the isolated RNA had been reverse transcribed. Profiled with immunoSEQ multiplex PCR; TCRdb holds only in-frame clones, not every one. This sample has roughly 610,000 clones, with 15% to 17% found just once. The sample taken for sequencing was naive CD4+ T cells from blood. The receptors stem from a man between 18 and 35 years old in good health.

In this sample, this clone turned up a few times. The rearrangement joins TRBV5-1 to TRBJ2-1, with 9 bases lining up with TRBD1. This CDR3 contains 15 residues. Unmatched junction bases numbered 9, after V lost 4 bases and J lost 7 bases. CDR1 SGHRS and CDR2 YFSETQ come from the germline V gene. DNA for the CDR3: TGCGCCAGCAGCCTGCATGACAGGGGGAATAATGAGCAGTTCTTC. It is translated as CASSLHDRGNNEQFF.

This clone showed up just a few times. The CDR3 DNA follows: TGTGCCATCAGTGAGTCCCAGACAAGGGCGGGGACCTACAATGAGCAGTTCTTC. This encodes CAISESQTRAGTYNEQFF. This chain links TRBV10-3 with TRBJ2-1; D is perhaps TRBD2 (6 bases). V lost 0 bases to trimming and J lost 2 bases, with 17 bases between them. The CDR3 has 18 amino acids. The germline V gene has CDR1 ENHRY and CDR2 SYGVKD.